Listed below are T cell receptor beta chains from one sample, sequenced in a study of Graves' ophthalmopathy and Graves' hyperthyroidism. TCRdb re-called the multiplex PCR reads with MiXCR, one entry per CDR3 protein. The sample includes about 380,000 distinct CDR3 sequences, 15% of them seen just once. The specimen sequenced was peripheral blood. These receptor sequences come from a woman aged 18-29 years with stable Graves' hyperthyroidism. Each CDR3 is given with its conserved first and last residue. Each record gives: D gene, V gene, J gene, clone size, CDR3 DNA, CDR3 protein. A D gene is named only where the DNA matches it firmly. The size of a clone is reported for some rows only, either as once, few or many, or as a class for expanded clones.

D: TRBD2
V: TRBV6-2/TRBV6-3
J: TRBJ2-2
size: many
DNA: TGTGCCAGCAGTTATCCTCGACTAGCGGGGAACACCGGGGAGCTGTTTTTT
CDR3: CASSYPRLAGNTGELFF

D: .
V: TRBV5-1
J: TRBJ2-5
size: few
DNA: TGCGCCAGCAGCCCCGTAGGGGGGGGACATAAAGAGACCCAGTACTTC
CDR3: CASSPVGGGHKETQYF

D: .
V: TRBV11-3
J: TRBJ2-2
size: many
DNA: TGTGCCAGCAGCTTAGTTGTTGTTTCGGTCGGTTTCTCACCAAACACCGGGGAGCTGTTTTTT
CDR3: CASSLVVVSVGFSPNTGELFF

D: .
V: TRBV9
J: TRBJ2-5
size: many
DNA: TGTGCCAGCAGCCCCGCGGGGACTTACCAAGAGACCCAGTACTTC
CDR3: CASSPAGTYQETQYF

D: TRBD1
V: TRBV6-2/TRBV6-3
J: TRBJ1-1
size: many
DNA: TGTGCCAGCAGATTGGACAGGGGGTTCGGCACTGAAGCTTTCTTT
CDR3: CASRLDRGFGTEAFF

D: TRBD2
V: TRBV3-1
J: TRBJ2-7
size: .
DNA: TGTGCCAGCAGCCATGAGCCCTTGACTAGCGCGCGGGAGCAGTACTTC
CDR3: CASSHEPLTSAREQYF

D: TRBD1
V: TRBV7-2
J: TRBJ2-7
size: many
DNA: TGTGCCAGCAGCTTAAACAGGGGAATGAACGAGCAGTACTTC
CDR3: CASSLNRGMNEQYF

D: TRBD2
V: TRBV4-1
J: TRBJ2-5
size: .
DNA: TGCGCCAGCAGCCTAAGCGGGACCCGCCATCAAGAGACCCAGTACTTC
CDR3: CASSLSGTRHQETQYF

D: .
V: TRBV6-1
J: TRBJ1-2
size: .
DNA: TGTGCCAGCAGTGAAATACATAACTATGGCTACACCTTC
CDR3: CASSEIHNYGYTF

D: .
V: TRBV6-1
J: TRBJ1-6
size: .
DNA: TGTGCCAGCAGTGAAGGCAAGCCCTCCTATAATTCACCCCTCCACTTT
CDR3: CASSEGKPSYNSPLHF

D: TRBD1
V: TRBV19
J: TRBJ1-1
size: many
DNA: TGTGCCAGTACTCCGGGACAGGGTAACACTGAAGCTTTCTTT
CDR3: CASTPGQGNTEAFF

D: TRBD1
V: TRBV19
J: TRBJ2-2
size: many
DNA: TGTGCCAGTAGTACCAGGACAGGTCCCGGGGAGCTGTTTTTT
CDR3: CASSTRTGPGELFF

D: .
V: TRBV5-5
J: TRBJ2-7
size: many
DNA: TGTGCCAGCAGGAGGGGGGAATCCCCCTACGAGCAGTACTTC
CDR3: CASRRGESPYEQYF

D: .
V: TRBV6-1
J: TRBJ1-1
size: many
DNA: TGTGCCAGCAGTGATATCTTCTGGACTGAAGCTTTCTTT
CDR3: CASSDIFWTEAFF

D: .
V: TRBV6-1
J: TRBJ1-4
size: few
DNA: TGTGCCAGCAGTGAGGGCGGATCCGAAAAACTGTTTTTT
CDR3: CASSEGGSEKLFF

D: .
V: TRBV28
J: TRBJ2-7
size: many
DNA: TGTGCCAGCAGTCGGCAGATCACCTACGAGCAGTACTTC
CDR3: CASSRQITYEQYF

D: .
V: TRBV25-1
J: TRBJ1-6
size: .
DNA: TGTGCCAGCAGTGAATACCAGGGGAGGTCACCCCTCCACTTT
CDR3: CASSEYQGRSPLHF

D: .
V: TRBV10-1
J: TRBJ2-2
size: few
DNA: TGCGCCAGCAGTGGTGATGGAACCGGGGAGCTGTTTTTT
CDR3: CASSGDGTGELFF

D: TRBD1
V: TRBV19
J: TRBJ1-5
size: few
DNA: TGTGCCAGTAGTGCCCCCGGACAGGGTTTTAAGCCCCAGCATTTT
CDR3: CASSAPGQGFKPQHF

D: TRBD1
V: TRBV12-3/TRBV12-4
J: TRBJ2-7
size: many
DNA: TGTGCCAGCAGTTTCCCCCTAAAGGGACAGGGGATGGGGTTGTGCCCCTACGAGCAGTACTTC
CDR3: CASSFPLKGQGMGLCPYEQYF

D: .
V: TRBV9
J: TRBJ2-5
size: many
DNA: TGTGCCAGCAGCGTAGATGGAGAGGGGGAGACCCAGTACTTC
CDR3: CASSVDGEGETQYF

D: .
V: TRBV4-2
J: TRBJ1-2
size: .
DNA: TGTGCCAGCAGCCAAGAACGGGCAGAGACCTATGGCTACACCTTC
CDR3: CASSQERAETYGYTF

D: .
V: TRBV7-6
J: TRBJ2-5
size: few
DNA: TGTGCCAGCAGCTTAGGCCGGACTCTTGAAGAGACCCAGTACTTC
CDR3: CASSLGRTLEETQYF

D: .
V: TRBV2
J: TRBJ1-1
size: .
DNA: TGTGCCAGCGGACTTGACACTGAAGCTTTCTTT
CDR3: CASGLDTEAFF

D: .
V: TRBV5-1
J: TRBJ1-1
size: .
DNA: TGCGCCAGCAGCTCCCACGACGCGCTGAACACTGAAGCTTTCTTT
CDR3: CASSSHDALNTEAFF

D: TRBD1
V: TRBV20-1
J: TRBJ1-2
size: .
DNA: TGCAGTCTACAGGGGTTTATGGGCTACACCTTC
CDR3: CSLQGFMGYTF

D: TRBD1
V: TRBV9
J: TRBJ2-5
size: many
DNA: TGTGCCAGCAGCCCCCCCCCAGGGGGAGAGACCCAGTACTTC
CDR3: CASSPPPGGETQYF

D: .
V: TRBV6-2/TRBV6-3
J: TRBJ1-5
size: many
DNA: TGTGCCAGCATAGGCGCCGGATCCGACAGAAGCCAGCCCCAGCATTTT
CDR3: CASIGAGSDRSQPQHF

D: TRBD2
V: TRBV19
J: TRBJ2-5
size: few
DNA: TGTGCCAGTAGTAGCACGGGGGGGGAGACCCAGTACTTC
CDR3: CASSSTGGETQYF

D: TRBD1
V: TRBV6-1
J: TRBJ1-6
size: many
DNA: TGTGCCAGCAGTGCCCCCAGGGGGCTGGTTTCACCCCTCCACTTT
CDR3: CASSAPRGLVSPLHF

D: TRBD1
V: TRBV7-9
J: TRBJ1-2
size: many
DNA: TGTGCCAGCAGCGGCAATCGGGACAGGAACCCCTATGGCTACACCTTC
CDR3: CASSGNRDRNPYGYTF

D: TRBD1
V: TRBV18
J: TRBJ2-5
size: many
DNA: TGTGCCAGCTCACCAATCCGGACAGGGGAGGAGACCCAGTACTTC
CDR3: CASSPIRTGEETQYF

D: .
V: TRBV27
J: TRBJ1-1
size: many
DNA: TGTGCCAGCAGTGCCTTATCTGGGCAGAACACTGAAGCTTTCTTT
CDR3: CASSALSGQNTEAFF

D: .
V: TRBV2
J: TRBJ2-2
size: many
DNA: TGTGCCAGCTCTGTCGGGGAGCTGTTTTTT
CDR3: CASSVGELFF

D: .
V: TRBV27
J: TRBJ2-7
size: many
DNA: TGTGCCAGCAGTTTAAATCCGTGGGGATTGGAGGAGCAGTACTTC
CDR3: CASSLNPWGLEEQYF